Shown below are 23 T cell receptor beta chains from a single sample sequenced in a study of T cell responses to AZD1222 COVID-19 vaccine. The table came from immunoSEQ multiplex PCR; TCRdb's copy has only in-frame clones and leaves some out. The sample shows about 160,000 clones, approximately 87% of them seen only once. The specimen comprised peripheral blood, sampled 28 days after the second AZD1222 dose. The source is an adult who received the AZD1222 COVID-19 vaccine.

The V and J genes are TRBV30 and TRBJ2-7; 9 bases agree with TRBD1. Losses at the gene ends were 5 bases for V and 3 bases for J; bases not matched to a gene: 2. The CDR3 runs 12 residues. Germline CDR1 and CDR2: GTSNPN and SVGIG (reference sequence). CDR3: CAWETGGYEQYF. The CDR3 region has the DNA TGTGCCTGGGAGACAGGGGGCTACGAGCAGTACTTC.

The CDR3 sequence is CAWSVNHNYGYTF. For the CDR3, the DNA is TGTGCCTGGAGTGTTAACCACAATTATGGCTACACCTTC. The chain couples TRBV30 to TRBJ1-2; D is uncertain. V dropped 0 bases and J dropped 5 bases, with 10 bases sitting between them. The CDR3 sequence is 13 residues long. Germline values: CDR1 GTSNPN, CDR2 SVGIG (reference sequence).

A single count supports this clone. The J gene is TRBJ2-6, the V gene TRBV20-1, with a tentative D call TRBD2 (5 bases). The germline gives CDR1 DFQATT, CDR2 SNEGSKA (reference sequence). The CDR3 spans 14 residues. V was pared by 3 bases and J by 0 bases, with 6 bases between. CDR3 in amino acids: CSASEGSGANVLTF. The CDR3 bases are TGCAGTGCTAGTGAGGGCTCTGGGGCCAACGTCCTGACTTTC.

As concerns this clone: A junction end diverges from the germline sequence, so it may reflect a read error. The V call is TRBV30, the J call TRBJ1-2; 8 bases fit TRBD1. The CDR3 runs 11 residues. Per germline, CDR1 GTSNPN and CDR2 SVGIG (reference sequence). The CDR3 DNA sequence: TGTGCCTGGAGTCCCTCGACAGGGGTCCCGTTC. It yields the protein CAWSPSTGVPF. Full variable domain (rest looked up from reference TRBV30 and TRBJ1-2): SQTIHQWPATLVQPVGSPLSLECTVEGTSNPNLYWYRQAAGRGLQLLFYSVGIGQISSEVPQNLSASRPQDRQFILSSKKLLLSDSGFYLCAWSPSTGVPFGSGTRLTVV.

The chain is built from TRBV10-3 and TRBJ1-1, with a weak D call TRBD1 (6 bases). The germline V gene encodes CDR1 ENHRY and CDR2 SYGVKD. The CDR3 extends over 13 amino acids. Trimming cost V 7 bases and J 10 bases, with 19 bases left between them. The CDR3 reads CAINEGGGRPAFF. The CDR3 coding sequence is TGTGCCATCAACGAGGGGGGAGGCAGGCCAGCTTTCTTT.

This sequence joins TRBV29-1 and TRBJ1-2, with D possibly being TRBD1 (6 bases). The CDR3 contains 13 residues. V was cut by 7 bases and J by 5 bases, with 17 bases left in between. CDR1 is SQVTM and CDR2 is ANQGSEA in the germline V gene. CDR3 in DNA: TGCAGCGCGGGGACACAAGGGATGTATGGCTACACCTTC. Protein sequence: CSAGTQGMYGYTF.

The rearrangement joins TRBV7-2 to TRBJ2-3; weak D call: TRBD2 (5 bases). The germline V and J ends were trimmed by 2 bases and 0 bases, with 15 bases remaining between them. The CDR3 loop spans 17 amino acids. CDR1 and CDR2 from the germline V gene are SGHTA and FQGNSA. The CDR3 DNA reads as TGTGCCAGCAGCTTAAGGCTAGCTTGGGGTAGCACAGATACGCAGTATTTT. Protein: CASSLRLAWGSTDTQYF.

The chain combines TRBV6-5 with TRBJ2-7; D gene uncertain. Germline V gene data show CDR1 as MNHEY and CDR2 as SVGAGI. The CDR3 is 13 amino acids. Trimming stripped 2 bases from V and 7 bases from J, with 12 bases between. The CDR3 is CASSYDRLGEQYF. CDR3 DNA: TGTGCCAGCAGTTACGACCGCCTCGGGGAGCAGTACTTC.

The J gene is TRBJ1-2, the V gene TRBV30; D not certain. The CDR3 loop spans 14 amino acids. The V gene's germline CDR1 is GTSNPN and CDR2 SVGIG (reference sequence). The V gene lost 5 bases and the J gene lost 8 bases, with 21 bases spanning the gap. The CDR3 sequence: CAWGSGTHSGGYTF. CDR3 sequence (DNA): TGTGCCTGGGGGTCTGGAACCCACTCGGGAGGCTACACCTTC.

The chain has TRBV6-5 and TRBJ1-1, with 10 bases aligning to TRBD1. Germline V gene sequence: CDR1 MNHEY, CDR2 SVGAGI. V dropped 7 bases and J dropped 7; count of bases not matched to a gene: 9. This CDR3 has 14 amino acids. CDR3 in amino acids: CASTKGGQGFEAFF. CDR3 nucleotides: TGTGCCAGCACCAAAGGGGGACAGGGGTTTGAAGCTTTCTTT.

V and J are TRBV7-3 and TRBJ2-2; the match to TRBD1 covers 9 bases. There are 15 residues in the CDR3. Germline V gene sequence: CDR1 SGHTA, CDR2 FQGTGA. V lost 4 bases, J lost 5 bases, and 5 bases stayed unmatched. The CDR3 bases are TGTGCCAGCAGCTATCCCGGGACAGGGACCGGGGAGCTGTTTTTT. Protein product: CASSYPGTGTGELFF. Filled out from reference TRBV7-3 and TRBJ2-2, the complete variable domain reads GAGVSQTPSNKVTEKGKYVELRCDPISGHTALYWYRQSLGQGPEFLIYFQGTGAADDSGLPNDRFFAVRPEGSVSTLKIQRTERGDSAVYLCASSYPGTGTGELFFGEGSRLTVL.

The chain is built from TRBV12-5 and TRBJ1-2; D is unresolved. The germline CDR1 and CDR2 sequences are LGHNT and FRNRAP. V was trimmed by 6 bases and J by 10 bases, leaving 12 bases between them. This CDR3 has 11 residues. CDR3 bases: TGTGCTAGTGGGGAAACCTTCGCCTACACCTTC. Protein product: CASGETFAYTF.

The J gene is TRBJ2-2, the V gene TRBV30; perhaps TRBD1 as D (6 bases). CDR3 length: 14 amino acids. Germline CDR1 and CDR2: GTSNPN and SVGIG (reference sequence). V was pared by 1 base and J by 1 base, with 7 bases between. The CDR3 sequence: CAWSEGENTGELFF. The CDR3 DNA reads as TGTGCCTGGAGTGAGGGGGAGAACACCGGGGAGCTGTTTTTT.

This chain joins TRBV6-1 and TRBJ1-6; D call uncertain. Germline V gene sequence: CDR1 MNHNS, CDR2 SASEGT. This CDR3 contains 14 residues. Trimming removed 1 base from V and 7 bases from J, with 8 bases in between. The CDR3 bases are TGTGCCAGCAGTGAAGAAGTCAAAAATTCACCCCTCCACTTT. This translates into CASSEEVKNSPLHF.

The chain is built from TRBV6-5 and TRBJ1-5; 8 bases map to TRBD1. This CDR3 has 15 residues. Germline loops: CDR1 MNHEY, CDR2 SVGAGI. Trimming cost V 10 bases and J 7 bases; bases outside gene matches: 15. CDR3 in amino acids: CATHRGEQGGQPQHF. CDR3 nucleotides: TGTGCCACCCACAGGGGGGAACAGGGGGGACAGCCCCAGCATTTT.

The gene calls are TRBV2 and TRBJ1-2; D is uncertain. V dropped 0 bases and J dropped 8 bases, with 13 bases sitting between them. Germline CDR1 reads SNHLY; CDR2 reads FYNNEI. The CDR3 has 14 residues. The CDR3: CASSEAAFPAGYTF. CDR3 nucleotides: TGTGCCAGCAGTGAAGCGGCCTTCCCGGCCGGCTACACCTTC.

This chain connects TRBV12-2 to TRBJ2-3; TRBD2, the table's D call, lacks a check against the DNA. TRBV12-2 is classified as a pseudogene. The CDR3 length is 18 residues. The CDR3 nucleotides are TGTGCAAGTCGCTTAGCAAGGTCTCGCGGGGGCCCCCCAGATACGCAGTATTTT. The encoded protein is CASRLARSRGGPPDTQYF.

The genes are TRBV4-2 and TRBJ1-3; maybe TRBD1 (5 bases). The CDR3 is 17 residues long. Germline V gene sequence: CDR1 LGHNA, CDR2 YNFKEQ. The V and J ends lost 0 bases and 0 bases respectively, with 12 bases between them. CDR3 in DNA: TGTGCCAGCAGCCAAGAACGGGCCAGGGACTCTGGAAACACCATATATTTT. Amino acid sequence: CASSQERARDSGNTIYF.

This clone was detected only a few times. The chain carries TRBV6-5 and TRBJ1-5; 8 bases agree with TRBD1. Germline-derived CDR1 and CDR2 are MNHEY and SVGAGI. CDR3 length: 15 residues. V trimming: 5 bases; J trimming: 2 bases; junction bases outside the gene matches: 5. The CDR3 loop reads CASSSRGLGNQPQHF. The CDR3 DNA reads TGTGCCAGCAGTAGCAGGGGGCTCGGCAATCAGCCCCAGCATTTT.

This rearrangement joins TRBV18 to TRBJ1-2, with D uncertain. The V end was cut by 2 bases, the J end by 1 base, with 5 bases between. CDR1 is KGHSH, CDR2 LQKENI, per germline. The CDR3 has 13 residues. The CDR3 nucleotides are TGTGCCAGCTCACCAACCTATAACTATGGCTACACCTTC. This gives the protein CASSPTYNYGYTF.

V usage is TRBV5-1 and J usage is TRBJ1-4, with D unresolved. Germline V gene sequence: CDR1 SGHRS, CDR2 YFSETQ. The CDR3 consists of 16 residues. Trimming removed 4 bases from V and 6 bases from J, with 19 bases in between. For the CDR3, the DNA is TGCGCCAGCAGCCTGTCGGACTCGAATCGCTATGAAAAACTGTTTTTT. Amino acids: CASSLSDSNRYEKLFF.

The CDR3, as DNA: TGTGCCAGCAGCTTAAGTGGGACAGGGGCCTATGGCTACACCTTC. It translates to CASSLSGTGAYGYTF. The chain has TRBV7-2 and TRBJ1-2, with TRBD1 matching over 10 bases. The junction had 4 bases not matched to a gene; V was cut back by 2 bases and J by 4 bases. The germline CDR1 and CDR2 sequences are SGHTA and FQGNSA. This CDR3 has 15 amino acids.

V gene TRBV6-5 combines with J gene TRBJ1-2, with D maybe TRBD1 (5 bases). V was cut by 8 bases and J by 8 bases, with 24 bases left in between. This CDR3 has 15 residues. Germline values: CDR1 MNHEY, CDR2 SVGAGI. CDR3 protein: CASRGGEGLNLGYTF. The CDR3 region has the DNA TGTGCCAGCCGCGGGGGAGAGGGTCTTAACCTAGGCTACACCTTC.